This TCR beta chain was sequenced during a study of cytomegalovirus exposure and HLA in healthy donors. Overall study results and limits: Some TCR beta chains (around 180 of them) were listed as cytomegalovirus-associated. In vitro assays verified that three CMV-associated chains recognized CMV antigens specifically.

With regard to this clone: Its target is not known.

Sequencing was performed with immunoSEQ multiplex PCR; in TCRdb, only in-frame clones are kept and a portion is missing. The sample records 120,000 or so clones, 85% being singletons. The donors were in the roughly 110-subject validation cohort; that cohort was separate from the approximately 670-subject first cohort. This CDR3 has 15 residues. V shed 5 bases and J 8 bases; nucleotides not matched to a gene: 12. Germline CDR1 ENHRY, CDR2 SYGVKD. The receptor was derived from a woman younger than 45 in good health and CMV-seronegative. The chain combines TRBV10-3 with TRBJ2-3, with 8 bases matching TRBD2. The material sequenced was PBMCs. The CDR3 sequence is CAISTQAGDAGTQYF. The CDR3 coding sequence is TGTGCCATCAGTACCCAAGCGGGGGATGCAGGTACGCAGTATTTT.